This TCR beta chain was obtained from a study of T cells in localized non-small cell lung cancer. Regarding the study as a whole: Appearing in adjacent lung were a median 57 of the top 100 tumor clones. Longer overall survival was seen with higher T cell density measured in blood. The greatest T cell clonality was found in uninvolved adjacent lung (higher than in tumor).

Deletions cut 1 base from V and 0 bases from J, with 13 bases between. Germline assignment: CDR1 SGHVS and CDR2 FNYEAQ. This CDR3 comprises 17 residues. Here immunoSEQ multiplex PCR was the method, and the copy in TCRdb shows in-frame clones only, minus some. The sample contains 25,000 or so clones, 80% to 85% of which appear only once. As regards this clone: The antigen remains undetermined.

The sequence derives from a woman aged 35 to 69 with stage I lung adenocarcinoma. V usage is TRBV7-6 and J usage is TRBJ1-3, with D hard to call. Sequencing used peripheral blood, obtained before any cancer treatment. In DNA, the CDR3 is TGTGCCAGCAGCTTAGGCCAAAACAGCCGCTCTGGAAACACCATATATTTT. Translated: CASSLGQNSRSGNTIYF.